This T cell receptor beta chain was recovered during a study of vaccination and CD4 T cells after COVID-19. Indicated treatment: roughly ten-day PBMC culture with coronavirus spike peptide pools or control peptides (ViraFEST assay). For this clonotype: The antigen is unknown.

Cultured CD4+ T cell DNA underwent sequencing with the Oncomine TCR Beta short-read assay. TCRdb passed the PCR reads through MiXCR, listing each CDR3 protein once. The table records roughly 25,000 distinct CDR3 sequences, roughly 64% of them present only once. The CDR3 is 15 amino acids. V was shortened by 1 base and J by 4 bases, with 11 bases between the two germline ends. CDR1 is SEHNR and CDR2 is FQNEAQ in the germline V gene (reference sequence). The sequence came from a human donor who had recovered from COVID-19. Sequencing was carried out using CD4+ T cells from blood, cultured in vitro. The rearrangement links TRBV7-9 to TRBJ1-5; D ambiguous. CDR3 nucleotide sequence: TGTGCCAGCAGCTTAGACTCTCTGGTGAATCAGCCCCAGCATTTT. Translating gives CASSLDSLVNQPQHF.